One sample yielded the 2 T cell receptor beta chains listed below, sequenced in a study of blood T cell repertoires in COVID-19. Measured with immunoSEQ multiplex PCR; TCRdb has only the in-frame clones, and not every one. There are roughly 230,000 clones in the sample; approximately 77% occur only once, and 3% to 4.5% lies in the top ten. The sequenced material came from peripheral blood. These receptors were obtained from a woman of 80 years or more with acute or convalescent COVID-19.

The chain employs TRBV11-2 and TRBJ2-5; D is unclear. Germline assignment: CDR1 SGHAT and CDR2 FQNNGV. V was pared by 5 bases and J by 4 bases, with 8 bases between. The CDR3 runs 12 residues. The CDR3 nucleotides are TGTGCCAGCAGCACCCGACTAGAGACCCAGTACTTC. As protein: CASSTRLETQYF.

Only a few counts were recorded for this clone. This chain connects TRBV3-1 (or the pseudogene TRBV3-2) to TRBJ1-2; D possibly corresponds to TRBD1 (6 bases). V was shortened by 1 base and J by 1 base, with 10 bases between the two germline ends. Per the germline V gene, CDR1 is LGHDT and CDR2 is YNNKEL (reference sequence). The CDR3 length is 15 residues. The CDR3 loop reads CASSQVGQLNYGYTF. The CDR3 DNA sequence: TGTGCCAGCAGCCAAGTCGGACAGCTTAACTATGGCTACACCTTC.